The source of this T cell receptor (beta chain) is a study of blood T cell repertoires in COVID-19. Sequenced by immunoSEQ multiplex PCR; TCRdb stores in-frame clones only, minus some. The table has about 320,000 clones, around 85% seen once. After removal of 4 bases from V and 2 bases from J, the junction contained 6 bases not matched to a gene. Germline CDR1 reads MDHEN; CDR2 reads SYDVKM. The CDR3 runs 16 residues. Exposed volunteers were people who met a COVID-19 case within 2 weeks before study entry. The source material was PBMCs or T cells enriched from blood (not recorded which). This rearrangement joins TRBV28 to TRBJ2-5; 11 nucleotides align to TRBD2. The TCR sequence derives from a woman aged 25 to 39 who had been exposed to COVID-19. Here the CDR3 reads CASSSSGGPAQETQYF. DNA of the CDR3: TGTGCCAGCAGTTCTAGCGGGGGGCCGGCACAAGAGACCCAGTACTTC.